This note documents a single TCR beta chain sequence. Its antigen is undetermined. This CDR3 is built from 14 residues. V shed 8 bases, J shed 7 bases, and the junction held 6 bases outside the gene matches. The germline V gene has CDR1 MNHEY and CDR2 SMNVEV (reference sequence). Naive CD8 cells lacked CD45RO, underwent positive selection for CCR7 and left out terminally differentiated effector memory CD45RA+ cells. The data are from a study of shared clonotypes between healthy human individuals. Study at large: For every donor, three CD4 naive, three CD4 memory, two CD8 naive and one CD8 memory plates were used.

The repertoire was sequenced with immunoSEQ multiplex PCR; TCRdb's copy has only in-frame clones and lacks some. The sample includes about 820,000 clones, almost 95% of them seen just once. Points from the study as a whole: Rarefaction revealed incomplete sorted-subset sequencing despite large depth.

The sequenced sample was naive CD8+ T cells sorted from blood. This chain uses TRBV27 with TRBJ2-1, with 12 bases fitting TRBD2. This clonotype was obtained from a man aged 25 to 40 in good health. The CDR3 loop reads CASGGLAGQNEQFF. CDR3 sequence (DNA): TGTGCCAGCGGAGGACTAGCGGGACAAAATGAGCAGTTCTTC.